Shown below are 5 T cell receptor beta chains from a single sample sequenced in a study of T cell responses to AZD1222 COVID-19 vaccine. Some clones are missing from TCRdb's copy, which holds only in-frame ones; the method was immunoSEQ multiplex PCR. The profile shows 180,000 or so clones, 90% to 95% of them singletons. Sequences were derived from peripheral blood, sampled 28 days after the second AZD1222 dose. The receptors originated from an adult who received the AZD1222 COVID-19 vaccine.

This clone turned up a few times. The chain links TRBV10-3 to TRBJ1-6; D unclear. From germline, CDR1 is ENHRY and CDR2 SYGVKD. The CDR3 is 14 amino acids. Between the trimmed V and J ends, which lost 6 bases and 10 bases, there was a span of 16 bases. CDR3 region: CAIRASVEYSPLHF. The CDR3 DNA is TGTGCCATCAGAGCCTCAGTGGAATACTCACCCCTCCACTTT.

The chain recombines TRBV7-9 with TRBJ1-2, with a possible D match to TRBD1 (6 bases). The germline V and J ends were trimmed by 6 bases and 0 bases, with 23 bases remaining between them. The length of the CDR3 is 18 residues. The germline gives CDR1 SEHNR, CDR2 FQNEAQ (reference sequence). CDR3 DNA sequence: TGTGCCAGCAGACCAAATGGTATGGACAGCCACTCTAACTATGGCTACACCTTC. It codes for CASRPNGMDSHSNYGYTF.

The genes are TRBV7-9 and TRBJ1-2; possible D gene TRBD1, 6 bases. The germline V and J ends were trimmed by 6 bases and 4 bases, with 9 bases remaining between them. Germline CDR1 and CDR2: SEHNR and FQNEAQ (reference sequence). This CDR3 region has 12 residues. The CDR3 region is CASRDSSYGYTF. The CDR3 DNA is TGTGCCAGCAGGGACAGCTCCTATGGCTACACCTTC.

Here the CDR3 DNA reads TGCGCCAGCAGCAACCCGGACAGTTCAAGGGGAGAGTACTTC. This translates into CASSNPDSSRGEYF. The V call is TRBV5-1, the J call TRBJ2-7; D might be TRBD1 (6 bases). The CDR3 length is 14 residues. Trimming pared 4 bases from V and 11 bases from J, leaving 22 bases between. Germline CDR1 reads SGHRS; CDR2 reads YFSETQ.

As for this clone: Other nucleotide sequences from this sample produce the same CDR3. DNA for the CDR3: TGCGCCAGCAGCTTGGTGGCAGGATACGAGCAGTACTTC. This codes for CASSLVAGYEQYF. The J gene is TRBJ2-7, the V gene TRBV5-1; unclear D gene. This CDR3 is 13 amino acids long. Germline CDR1 and CDR2: SGHRS and YFSETQ. V was shortened by 0 bases and J by 4 bases, with 8 bases between the two germline ends.